The clone carrying this TCR beta chain was seen more than once but under ten times. Its specificity is unknown. CDR3 size: 15 residues. CDR1 SGDLS and CDR2 YYNGEE come from the germline V gene. Between the trimmed V and J ends, which lost 0 bases and 6 bases, there was a span of 13 bases. TCRdb re-analysed the 5' RACE reads in MiXCR, keeping a single row per CDR3 protein. The sample consists of over 200,000 distinct CDR3 sequences, roughly a tenth of them appearing once. The data originate from a study of identical twins. Whole-study results and caveats: Surplus twin overlap in beta out-of-frame sequences was less pronounced.

This rearrangement joins TRBV9 to TRBJ2-1; tentatively, D is TRBD1 or TRBD2 (5 bases each). What was sequenced was memory T cells sorted from blood. This TCR was sampled from a man aged 45-65 years in good health. Here the CDR3 DNA reads TGTGCCAGCAGCGTAGTTCCGGGGCCGGGCAATGAGCAGTTCTTC. Translation: CASSVVPGPGNEQFF.